This T cell receptor beta chain appears in the sequencing data of a study of CD8+CD57+ T cells in acquired aplastic anemia. About the study: Sorted CD4+ and CD8+ cells gave an average of around 3.1 ug of DNA. General study findings and limits: Shared by patients and controls, twenty-nine CD8+ CDR3s were abundant in patients. Patient and control CD8+ Simpson's diversity was not significantly different.

For CDR3 and TCR beta VDJ profiling, genomic DNA was the template used. TCRdb called the reads again in MiXCR, with one record for every CDR3 protein. The repertoire holds 150,000 to 200,000 distinct CDR3 sequences, with around 66% as singletons. Notes on this clonotype: Its antigen is undetermined.

The sequence derives from a human donor with severe aplastic anemia or a healthy control (not recorded which). The specimen was sorted CD4+, CD8+, or CD8+CD57+ T cells (not recorded which) from PBMCs.

The CDR3 bases are TGCAGTGCTAGGAGGGCGGGAGCGAACACCGGGGAGCTGTTTTTT. Protein product: CSARRAGANTGELFF. The rearrangement links TRBV20-1 to TRBJ2-2, with 7 nucleotides matching TRBD2. Trimming removed 3 bases from V and 0 bases from J; junction bases left unmatched: 4. Germline CDR1 reads DFQATT; CDR2 reads SNEGSKA (reference sequence). This CDR3 is 15 amino acids long.